The present entry profiles one T cell receptor beta chain with its context. Its specificity is not known. This sample was taken from a study of T cell responses to AZD1222 COVID-19 vaccine. General observations from the study: Spike as a whole was targeted by vaccine-associated CD4 TCRs, dominant at 160-218 and 743-854.

Germline values: CDR1 ENHRY, CDR2 SYGVKD. The CDR3 extends over 15 amino acids. Trimming took 2 bases from V and 5 from J; bases not matched to a gene: 4. Method: immunoSEQ multiplex PCR; TCRdb's copy keeps in-frame clones and lacks some. The sample lists approximately 150,000 clones, 87% seen once, with around 1% in the top ten. The receptor's source is an adult who received the AZD1222 COVID-19 vaccine. Sequencing used peripheral blood, obtained 28 days after the second AZD1222 dose. The V call is TRBV10-3, the J call TRBJ2-5; 11 positions match TRBD2. The CDR3 here is CAISEGPSGGETQYF. The CDR3 coding sequence is TGTGCCATCAGTGAGGGGCCTAGCGGGGGGGAGACCCAGTACTTC.